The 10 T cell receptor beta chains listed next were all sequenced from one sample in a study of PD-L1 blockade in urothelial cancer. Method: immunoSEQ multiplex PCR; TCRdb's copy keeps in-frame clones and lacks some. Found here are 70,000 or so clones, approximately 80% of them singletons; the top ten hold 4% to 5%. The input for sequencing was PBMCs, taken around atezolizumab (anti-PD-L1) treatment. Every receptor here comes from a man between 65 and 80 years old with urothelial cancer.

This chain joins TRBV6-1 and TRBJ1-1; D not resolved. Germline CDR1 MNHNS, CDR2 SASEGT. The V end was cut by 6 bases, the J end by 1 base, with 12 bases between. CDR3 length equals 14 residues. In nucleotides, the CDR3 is TGTGCCAGCAGACCCGCCTGGCAGAACACTGAAGCTTTCTTT. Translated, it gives CASRPAWQNTEAFF.

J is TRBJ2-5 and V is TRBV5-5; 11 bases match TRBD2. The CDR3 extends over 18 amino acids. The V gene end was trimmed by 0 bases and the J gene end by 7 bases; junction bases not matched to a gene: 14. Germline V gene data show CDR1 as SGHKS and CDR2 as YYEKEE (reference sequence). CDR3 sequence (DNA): TGTGCCAGCAGCTTGGTAGCGGGAGGGCCCTCCGATCACGGGACCCAGTACTTC. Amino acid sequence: CASSLVAGGPSDHGTQYF.

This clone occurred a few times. CDR3: CASSPEGGSYNEQFF. The DNA for the CDR3 is TGTGCCAGCAGCCCGGAAGGGGGCTCCTACAATGAGCAGTTCTTC. V is TRBV5-4 and J is TRBJ2-1; possibly TRBD1 for D (6 bases). V was shortened by 4 bases and J by 0 bases, with 11 bases between the two germline ends. This CDR3 comprises 15 residues. CDR1 is SGHNT, CDR2 YYREEE, per germline (reference sequence).

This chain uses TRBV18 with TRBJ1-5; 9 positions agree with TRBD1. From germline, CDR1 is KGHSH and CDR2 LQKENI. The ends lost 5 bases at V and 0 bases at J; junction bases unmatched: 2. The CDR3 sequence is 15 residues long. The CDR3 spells CASSTGQGSNQPQHF. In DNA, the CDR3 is TGTGCCAGCTCAACGGGACAGGGTAGCAATCAGCCCCAGCATTTT.

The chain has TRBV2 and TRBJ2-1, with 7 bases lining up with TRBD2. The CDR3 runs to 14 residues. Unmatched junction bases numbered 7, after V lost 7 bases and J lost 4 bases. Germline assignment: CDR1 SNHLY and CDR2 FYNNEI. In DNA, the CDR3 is TGTGCCAGCACTCCTAGCGGACTGTACAATGAGCAGTTCTTC. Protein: CASTPSGLYNEQFF.

The CDR3 nucleotides read TGTGCCAGCAGCTTGACTAGCGGGGTGGGGGAGACCCAGTACTTC. It encodes CASSLTSGVGETQYF. The chain uses TRBV5-6 and TRBJ2-5; 10 positions agree with TRBD2. The germline V gene encodes CDR1 SGHDT and CDR2 YYEEEE. This CDR3 contains 15 residues. The V segment lost 1 base and the J segment 5 bases; nucleotides outside the gene matches: 5.

CDR3 bases: TGCGCCAGCAGCTTGGCCCTCGGAACAGTGACCTACGAGCAGTACTTC. Its translation: CASSLALGTVTYEQYF. The rearrangement joins TRBV5-1 to TRBJ2-7; no clear D. Trimming took 0 bases from V and 2 from J, leaving 15 bases between them. CDR3 length: 16 amino acids. Germline CDR1 and CDR2: SGHRS and YFSETQ.

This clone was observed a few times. In DNA form, the CDR3 reads TGTGCCACCTCACAAGGAAACACCATATATTTT. Translating gives CATSQGNTIYF. The rearrangement links TRBV2 to TRBJ1-3; D is ambiguous. The germline V gene has CDR1 SNHLY and CDR2 FYNNEI. V was clipped by 10 bases and J by 4 bases, with 8 bases between them. The CDR3 has 11 residues.

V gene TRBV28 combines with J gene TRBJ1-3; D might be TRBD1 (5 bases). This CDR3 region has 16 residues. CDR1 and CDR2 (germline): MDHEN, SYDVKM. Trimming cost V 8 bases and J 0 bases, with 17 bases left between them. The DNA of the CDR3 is TGTGCCAGCTGGGAAGGGGCGTCCGGCTCTGGAAACACCATATATTTT. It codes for CASWEGASGSGNTIYF.

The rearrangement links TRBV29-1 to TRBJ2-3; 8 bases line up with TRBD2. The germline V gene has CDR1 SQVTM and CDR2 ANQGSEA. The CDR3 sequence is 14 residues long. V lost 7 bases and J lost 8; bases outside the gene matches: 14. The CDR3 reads CSGDESGRDGTQYF. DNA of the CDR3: TGCAGCGGGGATGAGAGCGGGAGAGACGGTACGCAGTATTTT.